This is a list of T cell receptor beta chains from one sample in a study of shared clonotypes between healthy human individuals. Measured with immunoSEQ multiplex PCR; TCRdb has only the in-frame clones, and not every one. The sample lists roughly 2.5 million clones, approximately 94% occurring once. The sample consisted of naive CD4+ T cells sorted from blood. The receptor set was obtained from a man between 18 and 29 years old in good health. Both conserved end residues are part of each CDR3. Each record gives: clone size, J gene, D gene, V gene, CDR3 DNA, CDR3 protein. The D gene is left open where the match is weak. Only part of the rows carry a size: once, few, many, or a class if the clone is expanded.

>NA|TRBJ2-4|TRBD2|TRBV7-9
TGTGCCAGCAGCTTAGACGGACTAGCGGGCATTCAGTACTTC
CASSLDGLAGIQYF
>NA|TRBJ2-7|NA|TRBV6-5
TGTGCCAGCACCTCACAGGGTTTGTACGAGCAGTACTTC
CASTSQGLYEQYF
>NA|TRBJ1-4|TRBD1|TRBV5-4
TGTGCCAGCAGCTCCGCTGGATCGACAGGGTCTGAAAAACTGTTTTTT
CASSSAGSTGSEKLFF
>NA|TRBJ1-1|NA|TRBV30
TGTGCCTGGTCGGGGCAGCCGAACACTGAAGCTTTCTTT
CAWSGQPNTEAFF
>NA|TRBJ2-2|NA|TRBV5-1
TGCGCCAGCAAGGTCCTCAACACCGGGGAGCTGTTTTTT
CASKVLNTGELFF
>NA|TRBJ1-1|NA|TRBV6-5
TGTGCCAGCAGTTACACGGACGGTCTGAACACTGAAGCTTTCTTT
CASSYTDGLNTEAFF
>NA|TRBJ2-1|TRBD2|TRBV19
TGTGCCAGTACCCTGGCCGGTAGCGGGGGCCGTTACAATGAGCAGTTCTTC
CASTLAGSGGRYNEQFF
>few|TRBJ1-5|NA|TRBV6-1
TGTGCCAGCAGTGAAATTGTGGCAGGGGACAATCAGCCCCAGCATTTT
CASSEIVAGDNQPQHF
>NA|TRBJ2-3|NA|TRBV25-1
TGTGCCAGCACCCTAACAGGGACTGGCACAGATACGCAGTATTTT
CASTLTGTGTDTQYF
>NA|TRBJ2-7|NA|TRBV5-1
TGCGCCAGCAGCCTCTCGGGCAGATCCCTCGACGAGCAGTACTTC
CASSLSGRSLDEQYF
>once|TRBJ2-7|NA|TRBV7-9
TGTGCCAGCAGCTTAGGAACCCTCTCCTACGAGCAGTACTTC
CASSLGTLSYEQYF
>NA|TRBJ1-2|NA|TRBV7-9
TGTGCCAGCAGCTTAGCCCAGGGAGGTCTCTATGGCTACACCTTC
CASSLAQGGLYGYTF
>NA|TRBJ2-1|TRBD1|TRBV5-8
TGTGCCAGCAGCTTGGATGCAGGGGGCTACAATGAGCAGTTCTTC
CASSLDAGGYNEQFF
>NA|TRBJ2-1|TRBD1|TRBV30
TGTGCCTGGGTACCGACCGGGACAGGGTTCCTCAGCTCCTACAATGAGCAGTTCTTC
CAWVPTGTGFLSSYNEQFF
>NA|TRBJ2-7|NA|TRBV11-2
TGTGCCAGCAGCTTTGGCGGAGGTGCCTACGAGCAGTACTTC
CASSFGGGAYEQYF
>NA|TRBJ2-3|NA|TRBV4-3
TGCGCCAGCGCTCGCGGGGGCAAGGCGGATACGCAGTATTTT
CASARGGKADTQYF
>NA|TRBJ2-2|NA|TRBV19
TGTGCCAGTAGTACCCTGGACGGCCTGGGAAACACCGGGGAGCTGTTTTTT
CASSTLDGLGNTGELFF
>NA|TRBJ1-2|NA|TRBV5-6
TGTGCCAGCAGCCTCGGACGGGGTGTGAGTGGCTACACCTTC
CASSLGRGVSGYTF
>once|TRBJ2-3|NA|TRBV29-1
TGCAGCGCCCCCCGAGGGGGAGATACGCAGTATTTT
CSAPRGGDTQYF
>NA|TRBJ1-1|TRBD1|TRBV7-3
TGTGCCAGCAGCTTAGAGTGGACAGGGGAAGCTTTCTTT
CASSLEWTGEAFF
>NA|TRBJ1-2|NA|TRBV6-1
TGTGCCAGCAGTGAACCGGGGGGCTACACCTTC
CASSEPGGYTF
>NA|TRBJ2-7|NA|TRBV7-2
TGTGCCAGCAGCTTAGACAGGAAAGGGGAGCAGTACTTC
CASSLDRKGEQYF
>NA|TRBJ1-2|TRBD1|TRBV30
TGTGCCGGCTCCCGGGACAGGGGGCAGGGTGGCTACACCTTC
CAGSRDRGQGGYTF
>NA|TRBJ2-7|TRBD1|TRBV9
TGTGCCAGCAGCGAGTCCGGGACAGAAATCTACGAGCAGTACTTC
CASSESGTEIYEQYF
>NA|TRBJ2-7|NA|TRBV2
TGTGCCAGCAGCTTGGAGCAGGGCTACGAGCAGTACTTC
CASSLEQGYEQYF
>NA|TRBJ1-2|NA|TRBV10-2
TGCGCCAGCAGTTCAGAGGCTAACTATGGCTACACCTTC
CASSSEANYGYTF
>NA|TRBJ2-7|NA|TRBV6-5
TGTGCCAGCAGTTACTCGGGGCAGGTACTCTCCTACGAGCAGTACTTC
CASSYSGQVLSYEQYF
>NA|TRBJ1-2|NA|TRBV21-1
TGTGCCAGCAGCCCCCCCAGGGGAGGCTACACCTTC
CASSPPRGGYTF
>NA|TRBJ2-2|NA|TRBV11-2
TGTGCCAGCAGCTTAGTGGGTTACACCGGGGAGCTGTTTTTT
CASSLVGYTGELFF
>NA|TRBJ2-1|TRBD1|TRBV2
TGTGCCAGCAGTTCTGTGGGGACAGCCAACAATGAGCAGTTCTTC
CASSSVGTANNEQFF
>NA|TRBJ1-6|NA|TRBV14
TGTGCCAGCAGCCAGGACCGTTTCTCACCCCTCCACTTT
CASSQDRFSPLHF
>NA|TRBJ2-3|TRBD2|TRBV6-1
TGTGCCAGCAGTGAAGGGACTAGCCGAAGCACAGATACGCAGTATTTT
CASSEGTSRSTDTQYF
>NA|TRBJ1-6|NA|TRBV19
TGTGCCAGTAAGGATATACAATTAGATTCACCCCTCCACTTT
CASKDIQLDSPLHF
>NA|TRBJ2-1|TRBD1|TRBV6-6
TGTGCCAGCAGCCCCCCGGGACAGGGTTTATCAGGACAGCAGTTCTTC
CASSPPGQGLSGQQFF
>once|TRBJ2-5|TRBD1|TRBV30
TGTGCCTGGGCCCAGGGGGCGGAAAAGACCCAGTACTTC
CAWAQGAEKTQYF
>NA|TRBJ2-6|NA|TRBV5-3
TGTGCCAGAAGCTTGGGTCCCAGGAGAGTCTTATCCTTTAACTCTGGGGCCAACGTCCTGACTTTC
CARSLGPRRVLSFNSGANVLTF